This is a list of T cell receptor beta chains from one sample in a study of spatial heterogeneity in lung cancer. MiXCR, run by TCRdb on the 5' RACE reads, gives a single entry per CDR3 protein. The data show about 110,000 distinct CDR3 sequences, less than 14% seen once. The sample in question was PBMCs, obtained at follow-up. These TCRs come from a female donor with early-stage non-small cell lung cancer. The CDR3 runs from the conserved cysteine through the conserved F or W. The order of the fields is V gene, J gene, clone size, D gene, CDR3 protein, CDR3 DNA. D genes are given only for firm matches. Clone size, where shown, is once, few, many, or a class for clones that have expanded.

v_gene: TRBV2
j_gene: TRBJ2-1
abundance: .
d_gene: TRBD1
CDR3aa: CASSGDSSYNEQFF
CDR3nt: TGTGCCAGCAGTGGGGACAGCTCCTACAATGAGCAGTTCTTC

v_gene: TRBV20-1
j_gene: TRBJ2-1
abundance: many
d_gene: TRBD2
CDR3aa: CSARRDYSGNNEQFF
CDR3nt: TGCAGTGCTAGAAGGGACTATAGCGGGAATAATGAGCAGTTCTTC

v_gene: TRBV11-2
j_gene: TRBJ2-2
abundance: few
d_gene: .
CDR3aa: CASSPRPDTGELFF
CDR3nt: TGTGCCAGCAGCCCGAGGCCTGACACCGGGGAGCTGTTTTTT

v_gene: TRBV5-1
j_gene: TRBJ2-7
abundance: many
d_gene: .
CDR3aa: CASSLAVQAYEQYF
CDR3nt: TGCGCCAGCAGCTTGGCTGTGCAAGCCTACGAGCAGTACTTC

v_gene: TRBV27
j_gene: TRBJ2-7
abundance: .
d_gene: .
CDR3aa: CASSLTGLSYEQYF
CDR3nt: TGTGCCAGCAGTTTGACGGGACTCTCCTACGAGCAGTACTTC

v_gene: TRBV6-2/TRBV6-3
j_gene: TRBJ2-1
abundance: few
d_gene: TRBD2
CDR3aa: CASSSMRHGLAGVGEQFF
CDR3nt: TGTGCCAGCAGTTCTATGCGTCATGGGCTAGCGGGAGTTGGTGAGCAGTTCTTC

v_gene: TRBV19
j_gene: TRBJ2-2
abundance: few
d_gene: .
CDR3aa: CASSSHSTGELFF
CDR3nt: TGTGCCAGTAGCTCTCACTCAACCGGGGAGCTGTTTTTT

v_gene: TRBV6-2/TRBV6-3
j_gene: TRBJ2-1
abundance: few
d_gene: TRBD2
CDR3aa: CASSYPKISGIRNEQFF
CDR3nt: TGTGCCAGCAGTTACCCTAAAATTAGCGGGATTCGGAATGAGCAGTTCTTC

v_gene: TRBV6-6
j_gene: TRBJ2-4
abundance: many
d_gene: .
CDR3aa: CASSYSTLAKNIQYF
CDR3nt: TGTGCCAGCAGTTACTCGACCTTAGCCAAAAACATTCAGTACTTC

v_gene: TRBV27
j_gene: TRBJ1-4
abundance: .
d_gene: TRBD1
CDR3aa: CASSSKLQGAGTNEKLFF
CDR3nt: TGTGCCAGCAGTTCTAAACTACAGGGGGCCGGTACTAATGAAAAACTGTTTTTT

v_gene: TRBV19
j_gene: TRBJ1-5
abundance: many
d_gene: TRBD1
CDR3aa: CASSATGSNQPQHF
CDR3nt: TGTGCCAGTAGTGCGACAGGGAGCAATCAGCCCCAGCATTTT

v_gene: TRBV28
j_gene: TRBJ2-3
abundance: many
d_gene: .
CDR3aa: CAISLGPGALDF
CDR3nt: TGTGCCATCTCCCTGGGACCGGGCGCTCTCGACTTT

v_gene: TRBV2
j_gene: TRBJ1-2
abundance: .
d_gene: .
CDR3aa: CASSEAGSRSYGYTF
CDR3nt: TGTGCCAGCAGTGAAGCAGGGTCCAGGAGCTATGGCTACACCTTC

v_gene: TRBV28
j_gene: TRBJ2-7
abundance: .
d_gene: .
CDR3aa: CASARKGLKQYF
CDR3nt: TGTGCCAGCGCCAGAAAGGGCCTAAAGCAGTACTTC

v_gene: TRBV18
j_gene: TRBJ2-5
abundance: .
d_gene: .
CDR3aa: CASLDETQYF
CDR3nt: TGTGCCAGCTTGGATGAGACCCAGTACTTC

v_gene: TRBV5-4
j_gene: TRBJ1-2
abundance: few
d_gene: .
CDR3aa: CASSLGQDNFYGYTF
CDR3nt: TGTGCCAGCAGCTTGGGGCAGGACAACTTCTATGGCTACACCTTC